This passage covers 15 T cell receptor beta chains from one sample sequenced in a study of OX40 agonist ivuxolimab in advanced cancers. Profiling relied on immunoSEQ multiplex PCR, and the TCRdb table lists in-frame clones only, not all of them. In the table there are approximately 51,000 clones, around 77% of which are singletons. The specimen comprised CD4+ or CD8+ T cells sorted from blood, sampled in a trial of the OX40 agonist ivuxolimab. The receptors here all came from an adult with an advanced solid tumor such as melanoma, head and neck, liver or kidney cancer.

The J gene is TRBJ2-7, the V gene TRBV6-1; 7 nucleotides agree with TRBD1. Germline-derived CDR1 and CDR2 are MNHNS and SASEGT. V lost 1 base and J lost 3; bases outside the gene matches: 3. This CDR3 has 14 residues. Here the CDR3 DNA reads TGTGCCAGCAGTGAAGTCGGGGACAGCTACGAGCAGTACTTC. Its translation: CASSEVGDSYEQYF.

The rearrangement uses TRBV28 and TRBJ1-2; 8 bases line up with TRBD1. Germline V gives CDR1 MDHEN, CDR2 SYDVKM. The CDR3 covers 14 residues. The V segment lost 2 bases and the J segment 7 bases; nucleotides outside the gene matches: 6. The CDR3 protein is CASSLHSGGGGYTF. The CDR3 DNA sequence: TGTGCCAGCAGTTTACATTCAGGGGGCGGTGGCTACACCTTC.

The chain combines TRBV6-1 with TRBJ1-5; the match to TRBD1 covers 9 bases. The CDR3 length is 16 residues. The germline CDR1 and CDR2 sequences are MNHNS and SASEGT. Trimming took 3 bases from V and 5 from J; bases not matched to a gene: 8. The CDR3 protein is CASSEYRDRVDQPQHF. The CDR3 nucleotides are TGTGCCAGCAGTGAGTACCGGGACAGGGTCGATCAGCCCCAGCATTTT.

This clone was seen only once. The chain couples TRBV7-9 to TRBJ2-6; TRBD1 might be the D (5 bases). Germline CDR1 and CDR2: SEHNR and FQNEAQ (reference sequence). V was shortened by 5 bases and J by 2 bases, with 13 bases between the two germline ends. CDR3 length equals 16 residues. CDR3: CASSDKTATGANVLTF. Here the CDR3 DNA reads TGTGCCAGCAGCGATAAGACAGCCACTGGGGCCAACGTCCTGACTTTC.

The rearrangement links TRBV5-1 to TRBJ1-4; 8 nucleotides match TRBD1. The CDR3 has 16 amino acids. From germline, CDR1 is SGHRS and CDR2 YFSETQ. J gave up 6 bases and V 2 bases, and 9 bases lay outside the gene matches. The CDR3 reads CASSLAGQGQDEKLFF. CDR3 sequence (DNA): TGCGCCAGCAGCTTAGCAGGACAGGGACAAGATGAAAAACTGTTTTTT.

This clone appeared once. The CDR3 coding sequence is TGTGCCAGCAGCCACGTTCAGCCAGGGGAGCAGTACTTC. It specifies CASSHVQPGEQYF. This sequence joins TRBV11-2 and TRBJ2-7, with D perhaps TRBD1 (5 bases). Germline V gives CDR1 SGHAT, CDR2 FQNNGV. This CDR3 comprises 13 residues. V lost 5 bases and J lost 7, with 15 bases in between.

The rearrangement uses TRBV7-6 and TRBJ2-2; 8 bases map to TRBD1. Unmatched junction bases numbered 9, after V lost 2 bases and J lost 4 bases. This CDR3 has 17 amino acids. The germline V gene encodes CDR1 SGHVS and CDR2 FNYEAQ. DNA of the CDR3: TGTGCCAGCAGCTTATCTCCGGACAGGGCGGTCACCGGGGAGCTGTTTTTT. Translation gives CASSLSPDRAVTGELFF.

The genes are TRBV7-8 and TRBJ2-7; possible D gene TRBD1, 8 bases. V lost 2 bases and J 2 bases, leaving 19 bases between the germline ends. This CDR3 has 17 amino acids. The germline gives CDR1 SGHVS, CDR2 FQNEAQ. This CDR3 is CASSLRGGPGQAYEQYF. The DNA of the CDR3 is TGTGCCAGCAGCTTAAGGGGGGGGCCGGGACAGGCCTACGAGCAGTACTTC.

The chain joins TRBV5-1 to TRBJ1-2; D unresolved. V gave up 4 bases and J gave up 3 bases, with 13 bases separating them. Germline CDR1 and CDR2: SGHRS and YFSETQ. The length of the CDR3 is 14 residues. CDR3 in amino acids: CASSVGLLDYGYTF. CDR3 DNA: TGCGCCAGCAGCGTCGGATTATTAGACTATGGCTACACCTTC.

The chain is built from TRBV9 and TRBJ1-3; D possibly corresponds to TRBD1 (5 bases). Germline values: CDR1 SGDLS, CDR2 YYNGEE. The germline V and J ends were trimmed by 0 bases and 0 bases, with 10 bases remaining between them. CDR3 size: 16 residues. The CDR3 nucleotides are TGTGCCAGCAGCGTAGGAGCAGGGAGCTCTGGAAACACCATATATTTT. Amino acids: CASSVGAGSSGNTIYF.

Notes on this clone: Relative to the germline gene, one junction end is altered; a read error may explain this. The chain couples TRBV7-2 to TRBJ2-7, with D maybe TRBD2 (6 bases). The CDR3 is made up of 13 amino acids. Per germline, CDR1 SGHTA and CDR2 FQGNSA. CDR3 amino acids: CASSLATAYEQYF. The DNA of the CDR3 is TGTGCCAGCAGCCTAGCGACCGCCTACGAGCAGTACTTC.

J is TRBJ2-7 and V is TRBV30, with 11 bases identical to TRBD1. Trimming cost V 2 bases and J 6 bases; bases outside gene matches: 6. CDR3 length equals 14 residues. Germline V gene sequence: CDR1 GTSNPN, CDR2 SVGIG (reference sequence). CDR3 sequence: CAWSYRTGGREQYF. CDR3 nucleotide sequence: TGTGCCTGGAGTTATCGGACAGGGGGCCGCGAGCAGTACTTC. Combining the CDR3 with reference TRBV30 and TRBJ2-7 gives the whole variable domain SQTIHQWPATLVQPVGSPLSLECTVEGTSNPNLYWYRQAAGRGLQLLFYSVGIGQISSEVPQNLSASRPQDRQFILSSKKLLLSDSGFYLCAWSYRTGGREQYFGPGTRLTVT.

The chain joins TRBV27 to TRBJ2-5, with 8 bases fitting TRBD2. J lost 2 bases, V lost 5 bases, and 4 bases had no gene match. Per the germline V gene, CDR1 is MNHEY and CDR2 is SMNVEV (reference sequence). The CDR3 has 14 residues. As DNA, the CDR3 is TGTGCCAGCAGTAGACTAGCGAGGCAAGAGACCCAGTACTTC. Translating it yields CASSRLARQETQYF.

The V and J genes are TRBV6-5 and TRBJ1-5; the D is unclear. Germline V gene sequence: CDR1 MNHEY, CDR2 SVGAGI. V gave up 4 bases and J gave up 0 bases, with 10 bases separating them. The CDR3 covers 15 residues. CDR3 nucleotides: TGTGCCAGCAGTTGGGTTCTTTATAGCAATCAGCCCCAGCATTTT. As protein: CASSWVLYSNQPQHF.

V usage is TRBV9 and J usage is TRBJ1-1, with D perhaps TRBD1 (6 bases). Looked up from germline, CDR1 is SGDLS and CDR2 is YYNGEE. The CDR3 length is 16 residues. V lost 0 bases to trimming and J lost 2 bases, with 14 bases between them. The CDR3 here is CASSVVVQGYNTEAFF. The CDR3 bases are TGTGCCAGCAGCGTAGTAGTCCAGGGGTACAACACTGAAGCTTTCTTT.